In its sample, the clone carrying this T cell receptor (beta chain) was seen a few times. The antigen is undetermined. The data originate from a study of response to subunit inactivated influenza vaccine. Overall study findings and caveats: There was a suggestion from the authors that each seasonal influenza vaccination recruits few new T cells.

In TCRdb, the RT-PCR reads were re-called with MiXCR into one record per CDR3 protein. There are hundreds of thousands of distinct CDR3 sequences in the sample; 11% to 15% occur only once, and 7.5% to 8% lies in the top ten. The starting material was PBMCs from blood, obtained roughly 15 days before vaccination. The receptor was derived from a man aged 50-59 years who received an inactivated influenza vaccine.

DNA for the CDR3: TGTGCCAGCAGTTTTAACAGGGGGCCGGGGTCTAATGAAAAACTGTTTTTT. Translated, it gives CASSFNRGPGSNEKLFF. The rearrangement joins TRBV27 to TRBJ1-4; 9 positions agree with TRBD1. CDR1 and CDR2 from the germline V gene are MNHEY and SMNVEV (reference sequence). The V and J ends lost 3 bases and 3 bases, in that order; junction bases with no gene match: 8. This CDR3 is built from 17 residues.